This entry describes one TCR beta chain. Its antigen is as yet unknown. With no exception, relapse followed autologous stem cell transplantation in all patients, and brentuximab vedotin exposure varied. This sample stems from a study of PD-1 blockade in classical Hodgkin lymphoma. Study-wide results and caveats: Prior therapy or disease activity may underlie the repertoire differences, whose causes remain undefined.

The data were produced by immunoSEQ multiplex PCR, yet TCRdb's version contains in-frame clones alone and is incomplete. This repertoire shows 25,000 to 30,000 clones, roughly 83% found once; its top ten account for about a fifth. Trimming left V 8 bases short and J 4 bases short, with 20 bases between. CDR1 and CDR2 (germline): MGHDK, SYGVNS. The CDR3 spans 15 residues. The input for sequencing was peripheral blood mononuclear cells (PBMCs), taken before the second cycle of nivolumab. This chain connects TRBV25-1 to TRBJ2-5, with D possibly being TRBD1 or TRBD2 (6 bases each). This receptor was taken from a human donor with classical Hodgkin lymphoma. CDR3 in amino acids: CASLGWRGAGETQYF. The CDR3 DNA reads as TGTGCCAGCCTGGGGTGGAGGGGGGCCGGAGAGACCCAGTACTTC.